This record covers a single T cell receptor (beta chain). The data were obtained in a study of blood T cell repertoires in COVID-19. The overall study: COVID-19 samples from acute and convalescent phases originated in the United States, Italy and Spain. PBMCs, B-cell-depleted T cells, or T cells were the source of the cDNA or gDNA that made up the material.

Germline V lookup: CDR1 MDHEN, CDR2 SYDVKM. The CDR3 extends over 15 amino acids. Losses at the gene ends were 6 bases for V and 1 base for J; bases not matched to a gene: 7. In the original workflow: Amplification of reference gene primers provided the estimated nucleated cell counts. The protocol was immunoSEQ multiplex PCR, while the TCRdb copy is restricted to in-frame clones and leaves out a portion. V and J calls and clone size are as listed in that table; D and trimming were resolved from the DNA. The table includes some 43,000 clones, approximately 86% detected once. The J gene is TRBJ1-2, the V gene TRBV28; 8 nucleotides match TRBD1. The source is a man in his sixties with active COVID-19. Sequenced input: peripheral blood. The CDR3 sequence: CASSPGTGFNYGYTF. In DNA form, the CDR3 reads TGTGCCAGCAGCCCGGGGACAGGATTTAACTATGGCTACACCTTC.